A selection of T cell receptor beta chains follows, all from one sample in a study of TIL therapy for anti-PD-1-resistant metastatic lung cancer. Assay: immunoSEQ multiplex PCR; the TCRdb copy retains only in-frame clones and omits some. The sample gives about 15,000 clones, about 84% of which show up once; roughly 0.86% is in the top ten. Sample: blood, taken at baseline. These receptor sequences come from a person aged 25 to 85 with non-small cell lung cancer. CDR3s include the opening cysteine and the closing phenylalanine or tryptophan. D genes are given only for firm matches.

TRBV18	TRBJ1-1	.	TGTGCCAGCTCACCGGGGCTCGCGAACCCTGAAGCTTTCTTT	CASSPGLANPEAFF
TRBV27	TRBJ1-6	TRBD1	TGTGCCAGCAGTCCCGGACAGGGAACGGATTCACCCCTCCACTTT	CASSPGQGTDSPLHF
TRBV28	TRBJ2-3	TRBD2	TGTGCCAGCAGTTTAATAGGGAGGGGCACAGATACGCAGTATTTT	CASSLIGRGTDTQYF
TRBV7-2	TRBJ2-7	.	TGTGCCAGCAGCTTCACAGGGTCTGTTTACGAGCAGTACTTC	CASSFTGSVYEQYF
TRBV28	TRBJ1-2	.	TGTGCCAGCACCCCCGGTCTGGGGGCGGCTAATTATGGCTACACCTTC	CASTPGLGAANYGYTF
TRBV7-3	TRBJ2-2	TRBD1	TGTGCCAGCAGCATACAGGGGGTCACGAACACCGGGGAGCTGTTTTTT	CASSIQGVTNTGELFF
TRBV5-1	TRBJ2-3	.	TGCGCCAGCAGACCTACCGGGTTGAGTGGGGCCGATACGCAGTATTTT	CASRPTGLSGADTQYF
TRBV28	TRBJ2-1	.	TGTGCCAGCAGTTTTCCGGACCCATCCTACAATGAGCAGTTCTTC	CASSFPDPSYNEQFF
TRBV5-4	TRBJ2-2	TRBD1	TGTGCCAGCAGCTTTGGCAGGGGGTTAGGAAGACGGACCGGGGAGCTGTTTTTT	CASSFGRGLGRRTGELFF
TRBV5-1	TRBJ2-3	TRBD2	TGCGCCAGCAGCTTGGAAAGCGGGGGGCCTGCTACGACGACGCAGTATTTT	CASSLESGGPATTTQYF
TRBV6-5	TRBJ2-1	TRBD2	TGTGCCAGCCACGCTAGCGGGGGTTTTGGTGAGCAGTTCTTC	CASHASGGFGEQFF
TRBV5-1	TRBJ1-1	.	TGCGCCAGCAGCCCCGGGAGAGCCATGAACACTGAAGCTTTCTTT	CASSPGRAMNTEAFF
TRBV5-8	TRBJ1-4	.	TGTGCCAGCAGCTTGGGGTCCGGGGCGTATGAAAAACTGTTTTTT	CASSLGSGAYEKLFF
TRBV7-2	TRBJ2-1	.	TGTGCCAGCAGTCCGAGGAATGAGCAGTTCTTC	CASSPRNEQFF
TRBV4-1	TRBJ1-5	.	TGCGCCAGCAGCCAAAAAGTCAAAGGGCCATTCTTGAATCAGCCCCAGCATTTT	CASSQKVKGPFLNQPQHF
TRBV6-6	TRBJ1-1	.	TGTGCCAGCAAGGGGGGCCTGAACACTGAAGCTTTCTTT	CASKGGLNTEAFF
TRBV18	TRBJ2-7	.	TGTGCCAGCTCACCAGCAGAAACCTACGAGCAGTACTTC	CASSPAETYEQYF
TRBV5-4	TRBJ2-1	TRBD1	TGTGCCAGCAGAACTGGACAGGGCGGGGTCTATGAGCAGTTCTTC	CASRTGQGGVYEQFF
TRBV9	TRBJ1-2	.	TGTGCCAGCAGCGTAGGTGACAGCCCCATCTATGGCTACACCTTC	CASSVGDSPIYGYTF